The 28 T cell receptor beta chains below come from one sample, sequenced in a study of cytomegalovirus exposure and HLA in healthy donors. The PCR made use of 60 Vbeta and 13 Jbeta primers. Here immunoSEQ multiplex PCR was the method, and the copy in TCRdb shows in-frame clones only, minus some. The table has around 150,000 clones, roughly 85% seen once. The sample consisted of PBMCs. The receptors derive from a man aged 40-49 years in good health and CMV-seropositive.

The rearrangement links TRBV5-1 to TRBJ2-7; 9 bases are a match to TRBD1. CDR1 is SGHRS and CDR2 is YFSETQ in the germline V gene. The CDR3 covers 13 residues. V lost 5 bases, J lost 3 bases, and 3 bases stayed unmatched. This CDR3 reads CASRRDRDYEQYF. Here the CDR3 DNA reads TGCGCCAGCAGACGGGACAGGGACTACGAGCAGTACTTC.

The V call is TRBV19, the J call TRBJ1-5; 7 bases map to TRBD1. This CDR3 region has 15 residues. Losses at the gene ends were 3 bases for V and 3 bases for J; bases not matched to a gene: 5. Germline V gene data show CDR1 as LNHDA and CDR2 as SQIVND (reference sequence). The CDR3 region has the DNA TGTGCCAGTAGTATCCGGGACAGTGACAATCAGCCCCAGCATTTT. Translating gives CASSIRDSDNQPQHF.

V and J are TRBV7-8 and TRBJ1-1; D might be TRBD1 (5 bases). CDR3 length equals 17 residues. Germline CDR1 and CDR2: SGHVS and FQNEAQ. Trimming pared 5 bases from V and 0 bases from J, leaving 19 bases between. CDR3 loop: CASSKLTGLTLNTEAFF. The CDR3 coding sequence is TGTGCCAGCAGCAAATTAACGGGACTCACCCTGAACACTGAAGCTTTCTTT.

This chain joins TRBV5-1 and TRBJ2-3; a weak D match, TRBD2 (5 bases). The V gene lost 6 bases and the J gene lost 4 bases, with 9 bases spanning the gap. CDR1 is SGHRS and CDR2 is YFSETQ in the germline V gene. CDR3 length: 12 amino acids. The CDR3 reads CASNRGADTQYF. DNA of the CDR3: TGCGCCAGCAACCGGGGAGCAGATACGCAGTATTTT.

CDR3 bases: TGTGCCAGCAGCCAAGGGAATCTAGCGGGGTACTACGAGCAGTACTTC. This codes for CASSQGNLAGYYEQYF. The V call is TRBV4-2, the J call TRBJ2-7; 9 bases line up with TRBD2. The J segment lost 3 bases and the V segment lost 1 base, leaving 7 bases of the junction unmatched. The CDR3 contains 16 residues. Germline V gene data show CDR1 as LGHNA and CDR2 as YNFKEQ.

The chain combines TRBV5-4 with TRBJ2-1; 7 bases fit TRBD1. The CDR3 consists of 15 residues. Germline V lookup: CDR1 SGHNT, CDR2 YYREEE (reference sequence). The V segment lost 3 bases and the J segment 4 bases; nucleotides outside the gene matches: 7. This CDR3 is CASSSLTGVYNEQFF. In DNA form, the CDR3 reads TGTGCCAGCAGCTCCCTTACAGGGGTATACAATGAGCAGTTCTTC.

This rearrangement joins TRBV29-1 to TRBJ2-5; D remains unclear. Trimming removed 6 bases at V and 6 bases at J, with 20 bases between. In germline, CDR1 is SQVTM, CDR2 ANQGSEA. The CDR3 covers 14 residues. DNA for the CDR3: TGCAGCGTCCGACCCGACGGCGGTAGGCAGACCCAGTACTTC. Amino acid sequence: CSVRPDGGRQTQYF.

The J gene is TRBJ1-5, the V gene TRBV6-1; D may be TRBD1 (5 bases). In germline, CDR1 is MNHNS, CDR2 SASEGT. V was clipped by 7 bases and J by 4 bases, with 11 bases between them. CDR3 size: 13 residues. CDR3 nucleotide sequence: TGTGCCAGCATAGAGACAGCGAATCAGCCCCAGCATTTT. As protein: CASIETANQPQHF.

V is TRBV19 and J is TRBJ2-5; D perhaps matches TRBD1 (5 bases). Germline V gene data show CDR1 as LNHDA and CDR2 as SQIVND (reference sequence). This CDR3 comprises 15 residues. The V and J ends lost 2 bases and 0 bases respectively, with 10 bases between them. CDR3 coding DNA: TGTGCCAGTAGTATACAGGGAACGTACCAAGAGACCCAGTACTTC. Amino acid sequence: CASSIQGTYQETQYF.

This chain's CDR3 is CASSLGGESYEQYF. Here the CDR3 DNA reads TGTGCCAGCAGCTTGGGGGGCGAGAGCTACGAGCAGTACTTC. The gene calls are TRBV5-6 and TRBJ2-7, with TRBD1 as a possible D gene (5 bases). Germline V gene lookup returns CDR1 SGHDT and CDR2 YYEEEE. Trimming took 0 bases from V and 3 from J, leaving 10 bases between them. The CDR3 spans 14 residues.

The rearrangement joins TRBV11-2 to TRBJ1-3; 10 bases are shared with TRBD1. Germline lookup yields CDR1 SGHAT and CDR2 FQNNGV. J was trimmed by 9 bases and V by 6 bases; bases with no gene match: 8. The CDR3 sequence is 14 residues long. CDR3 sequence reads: CASRSGTGDSTIYF. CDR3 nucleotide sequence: TGTGCCAGCAGGTCCGGGACAGGGGACAGCACCATATATTTT.

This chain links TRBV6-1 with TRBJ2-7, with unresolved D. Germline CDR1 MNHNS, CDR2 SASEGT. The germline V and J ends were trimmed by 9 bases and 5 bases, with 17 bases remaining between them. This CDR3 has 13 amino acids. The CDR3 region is CASTVPGLDEQYF. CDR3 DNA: TGTGCCAGTACCGTTCCAGGTTTGGACGAGCAGTACTTC.

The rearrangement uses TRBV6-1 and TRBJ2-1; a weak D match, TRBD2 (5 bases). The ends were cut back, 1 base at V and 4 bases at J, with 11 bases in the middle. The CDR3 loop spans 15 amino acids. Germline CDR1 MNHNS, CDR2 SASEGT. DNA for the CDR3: TGTGCCAGCAGTGAAGTCAGTGAGGGATACAATGAGCAGTTCTTC. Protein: CASSEVSEGYNEQFF.

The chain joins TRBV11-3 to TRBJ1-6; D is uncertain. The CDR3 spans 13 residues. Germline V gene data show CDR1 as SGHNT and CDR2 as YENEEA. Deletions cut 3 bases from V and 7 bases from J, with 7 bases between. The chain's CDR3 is CASSFNWNSPLHF. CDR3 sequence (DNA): TGTGCCAGCAGCTTCAACTGGAATTCACCCCTCCACTTT.

For the CDR3, the DNA is TGTGCCAGCAGCGTATCACCCAGACAGGGCGGCACTGAAGCTTTCTTT. Translating it yields CASSVSPRQGGTEAFF. The chain links TRBV9 to TRBJ1-1; the match to TRBD1 covers 7 bases. From germline, CDR1 is SGDLS and CDR2 YYNGEE. The CDR3 sequence is 16 residues long. Losses at the gene ends were 1 base for V and 4 bases for J; bases not matched to a gene: 10.

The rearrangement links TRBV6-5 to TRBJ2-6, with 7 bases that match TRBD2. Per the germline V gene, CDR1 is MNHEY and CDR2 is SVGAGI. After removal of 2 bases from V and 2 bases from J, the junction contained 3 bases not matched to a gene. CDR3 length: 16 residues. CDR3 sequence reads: CASSYGRVAGANVLTF. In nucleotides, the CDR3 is TGTGCCAGCAGTTACGGGAGGGTTGCTGGGGCCAACGTCCTGACTTTC.

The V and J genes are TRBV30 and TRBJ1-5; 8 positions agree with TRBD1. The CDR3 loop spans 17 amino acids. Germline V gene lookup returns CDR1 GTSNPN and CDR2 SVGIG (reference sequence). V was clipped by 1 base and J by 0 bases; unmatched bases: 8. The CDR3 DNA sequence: TGTGCCTGGAGTGCTGGGGACAGGTCGAATAGCAATCAGCCCCAGCATTTT. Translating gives CAWSAGDRSNSNQPQHF. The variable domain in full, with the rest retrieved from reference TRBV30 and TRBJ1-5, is SQTIHQWPATLVQPVGSPLSLECTVEGTSNPNLYWYRQAAGRGLQLLFYSVGIGQISSEVPQNLSASRPQDRQFILSSKKLLLSDSGFYLCAWSAGDRSNSNQPQHFGDGTRLSIL.

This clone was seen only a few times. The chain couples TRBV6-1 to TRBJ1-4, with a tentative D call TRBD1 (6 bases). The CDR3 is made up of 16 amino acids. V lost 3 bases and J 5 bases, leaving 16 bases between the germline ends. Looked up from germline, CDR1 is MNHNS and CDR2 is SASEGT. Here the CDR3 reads CASSDGTQGRNEKLFF. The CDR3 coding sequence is TGTGCCAGCAGTGACGGGACGCAGGGGAGAAATGAAAAACTGTTTTTT.

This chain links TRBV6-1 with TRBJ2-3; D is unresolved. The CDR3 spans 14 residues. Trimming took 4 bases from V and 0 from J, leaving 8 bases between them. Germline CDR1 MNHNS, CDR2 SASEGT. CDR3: CASSVSPSTDTQYF. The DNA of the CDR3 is TGTGCCAGCAGTGTCTCTCCCAGCACAGATACGCAGTATTTT.

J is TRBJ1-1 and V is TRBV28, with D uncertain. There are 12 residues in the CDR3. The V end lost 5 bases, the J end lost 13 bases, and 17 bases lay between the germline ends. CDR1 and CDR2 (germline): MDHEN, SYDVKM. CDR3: CASSPQYRRGFF. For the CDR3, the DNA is TGTGCCAGCAGTCCCCAATATCGTCGAGGTTTCTTT.

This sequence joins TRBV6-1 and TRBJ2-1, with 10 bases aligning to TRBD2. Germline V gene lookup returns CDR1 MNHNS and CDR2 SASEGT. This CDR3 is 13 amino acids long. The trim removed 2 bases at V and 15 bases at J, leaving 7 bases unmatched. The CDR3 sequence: CASSELSSGSLFF. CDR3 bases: TGTGCCAGCAGTGAATTGTCTAGCGGGAGCCTGTTCTTC.

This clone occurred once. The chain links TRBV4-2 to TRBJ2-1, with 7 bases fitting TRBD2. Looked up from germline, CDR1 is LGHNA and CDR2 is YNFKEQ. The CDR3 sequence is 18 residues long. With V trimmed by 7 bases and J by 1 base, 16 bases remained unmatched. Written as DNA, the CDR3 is TGTGCCAGCATCCCCTATGGTAGCGGGTATCCTTCCTACAATGAGCAGTTCTTC. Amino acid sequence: CASIPYGSGYPSYNEQFF.

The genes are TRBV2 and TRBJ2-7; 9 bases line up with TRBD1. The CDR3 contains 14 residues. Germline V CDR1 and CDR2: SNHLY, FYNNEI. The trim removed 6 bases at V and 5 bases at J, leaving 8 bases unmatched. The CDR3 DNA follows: TGTGCCAGCAGAAGGACAGGGGAGCCCCACGAGCAGTACTTC. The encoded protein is CASRRTGEPHEQYF.

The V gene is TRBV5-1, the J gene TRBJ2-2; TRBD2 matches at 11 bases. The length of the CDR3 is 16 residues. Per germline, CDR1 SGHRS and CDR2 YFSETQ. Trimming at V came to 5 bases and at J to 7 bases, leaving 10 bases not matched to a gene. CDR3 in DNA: TGCGCCAGCAGAAGTTATAGCGGGAGGGCGATCGGGGAGCTGTTTTTT. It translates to CASRSYSGRAIGELFF.

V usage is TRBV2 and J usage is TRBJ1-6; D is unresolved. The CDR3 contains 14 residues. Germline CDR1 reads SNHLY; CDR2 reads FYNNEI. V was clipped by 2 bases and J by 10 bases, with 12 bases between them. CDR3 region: CASSEWGAGSPLHF. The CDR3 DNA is TGTGCCAGCAGTGAATGGGGAGCGGGGTCACCCCTCCACTTT.

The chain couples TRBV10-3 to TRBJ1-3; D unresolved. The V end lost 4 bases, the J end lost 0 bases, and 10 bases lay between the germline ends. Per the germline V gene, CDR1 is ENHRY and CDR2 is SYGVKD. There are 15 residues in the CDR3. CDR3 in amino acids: CAISVRGFSGNTIYF. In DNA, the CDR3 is TGTGCCATCAGTGTCCGAGGATTCTCTGGAAACACCATATATTTT.

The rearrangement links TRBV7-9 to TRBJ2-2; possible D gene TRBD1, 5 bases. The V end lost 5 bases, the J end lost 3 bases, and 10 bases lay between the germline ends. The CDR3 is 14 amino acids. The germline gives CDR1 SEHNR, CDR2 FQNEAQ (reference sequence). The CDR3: CASSPRVDTGELFF. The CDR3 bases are TGTGCCAGCAGCCCCAGGGTTGACACCGGGGAGCTGTTTTTT. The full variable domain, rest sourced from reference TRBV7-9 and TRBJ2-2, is DTGVSQNPRHKITKRGQNVTFRCDPISEHNRLYWYRQTLGQGPEFLTYFQNEAQLEKSRLLSDRFSAERPKGSFSTLEIQRTEQGDSAMYLCASSPRVDTGELFFGEGSRLTVL.

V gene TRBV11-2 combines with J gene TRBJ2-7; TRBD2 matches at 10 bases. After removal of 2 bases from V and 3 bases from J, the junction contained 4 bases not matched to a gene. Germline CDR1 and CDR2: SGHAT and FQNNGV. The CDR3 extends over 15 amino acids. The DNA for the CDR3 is TGTGCCAGCAGCTTACTAGCGGGAGATCTCTACGAGCAGTACTTC. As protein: CASSLLAGDLYEQYF.